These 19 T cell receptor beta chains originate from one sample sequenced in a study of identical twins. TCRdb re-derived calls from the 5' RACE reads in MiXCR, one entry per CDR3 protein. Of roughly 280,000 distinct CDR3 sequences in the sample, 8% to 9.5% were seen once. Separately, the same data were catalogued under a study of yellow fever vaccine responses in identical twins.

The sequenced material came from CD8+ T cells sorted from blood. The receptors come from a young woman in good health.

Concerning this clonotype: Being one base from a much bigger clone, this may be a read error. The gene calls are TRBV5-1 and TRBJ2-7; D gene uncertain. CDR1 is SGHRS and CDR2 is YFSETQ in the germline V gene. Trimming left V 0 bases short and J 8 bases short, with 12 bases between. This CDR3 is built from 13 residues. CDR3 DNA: TGCGCCAGCAGCTTGGGACCCGAGTACAAGCAGTACTTC. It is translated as CASSLGPEYKQYF.

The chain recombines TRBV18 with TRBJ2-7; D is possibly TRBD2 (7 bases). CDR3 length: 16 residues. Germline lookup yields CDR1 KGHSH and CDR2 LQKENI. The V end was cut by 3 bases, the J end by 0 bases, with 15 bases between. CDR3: CASSPYRGALSYEQYF. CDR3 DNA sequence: TGTGCCAGCTCACCTTATCGGGGGGCCCTCTCCTACGAGCAGTACTTC.

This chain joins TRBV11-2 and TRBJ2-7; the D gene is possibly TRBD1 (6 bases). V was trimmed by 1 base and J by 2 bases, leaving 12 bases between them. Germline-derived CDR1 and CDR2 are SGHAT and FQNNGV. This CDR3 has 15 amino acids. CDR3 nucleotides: TGTGCCAGCAGCTTAGGCAGACAGGTACCCTACGAGCAGTACTTC. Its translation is CASSLGRQVPYEQYF.

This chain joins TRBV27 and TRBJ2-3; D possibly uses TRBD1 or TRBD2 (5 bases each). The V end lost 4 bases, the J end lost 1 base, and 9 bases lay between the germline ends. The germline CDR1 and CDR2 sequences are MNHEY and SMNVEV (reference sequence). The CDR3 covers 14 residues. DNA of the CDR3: TGTGCCAGCAGTTCGGGGACCCGCACAGATACGCAGTATTTT. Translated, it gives CASSSGTRTDTQYF.

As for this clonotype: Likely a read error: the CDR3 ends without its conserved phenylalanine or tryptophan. CDR3 sequence (DNA): TGTGCCAGCAGCCAAAGTGGGGACTCACCCTACGAGCAGTACTGC. It codes for CASSQSGDSPYEQYC. V usage is TRBV14 and J usage is TRBJ2-7; D might be TRBD2 (6 bases). Germline CDR1 SGHDN, CDR2 FVKESK. This CDR3 has 15 residues. V was cut by 2 bases and J by 2 bases, with 13 bases left in between.

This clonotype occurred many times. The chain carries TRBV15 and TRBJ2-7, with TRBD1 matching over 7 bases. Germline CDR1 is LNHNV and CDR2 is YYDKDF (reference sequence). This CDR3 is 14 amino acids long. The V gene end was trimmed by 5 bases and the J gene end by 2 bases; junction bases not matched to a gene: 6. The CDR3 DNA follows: TGTGCCACCAGCTCGACAGGGAATCCCTACGAGCAGTACTTC. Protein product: CATSSTGNPYEQYF.

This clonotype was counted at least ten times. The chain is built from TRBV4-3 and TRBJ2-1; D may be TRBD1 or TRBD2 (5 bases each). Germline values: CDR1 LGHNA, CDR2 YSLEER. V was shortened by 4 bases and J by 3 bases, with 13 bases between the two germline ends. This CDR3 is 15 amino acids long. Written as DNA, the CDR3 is TGCGCCAGCAGCCCATACCGGGGCGTCTACAATGAGCAGTTCTTC. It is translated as CASSPYRGVYNEQFF.

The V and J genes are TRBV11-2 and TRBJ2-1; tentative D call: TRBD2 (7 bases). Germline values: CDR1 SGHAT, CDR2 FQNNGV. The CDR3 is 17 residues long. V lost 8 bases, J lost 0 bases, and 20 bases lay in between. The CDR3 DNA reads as TGTGCCAGCGCTCTGCAAGGGGGGGTCAACTCCTACAATGAGCAGTTCTTC. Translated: CASALQGGVNSYNEQFF.

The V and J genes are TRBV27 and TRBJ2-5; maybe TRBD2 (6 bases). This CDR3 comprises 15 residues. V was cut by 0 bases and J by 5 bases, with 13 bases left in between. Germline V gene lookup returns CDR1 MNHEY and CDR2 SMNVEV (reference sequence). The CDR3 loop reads CASSLSRLAGETQYF. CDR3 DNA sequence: TGTGCCAGCAGTTTATCAAGGTTGGCGGGGGAGACCCAGTACTTC.

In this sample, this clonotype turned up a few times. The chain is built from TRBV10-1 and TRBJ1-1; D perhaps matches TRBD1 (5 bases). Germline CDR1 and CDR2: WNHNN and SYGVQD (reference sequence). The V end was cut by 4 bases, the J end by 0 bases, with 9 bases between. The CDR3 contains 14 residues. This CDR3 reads CASSAGDLNTEAFF. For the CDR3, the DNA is TGCGCCAGCAGTGCGGGGGACTTGAACACTGAAGCTTTCTTT.

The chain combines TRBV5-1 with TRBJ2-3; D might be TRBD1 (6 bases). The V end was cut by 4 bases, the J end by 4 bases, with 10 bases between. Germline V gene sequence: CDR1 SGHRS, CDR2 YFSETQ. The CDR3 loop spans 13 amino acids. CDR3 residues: CASSARGADTQYF. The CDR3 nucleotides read TGCGCCAGCAGCGCCAGGGGTGCAGATACGCAGTATTTT. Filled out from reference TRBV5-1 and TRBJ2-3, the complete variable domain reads KAGVTQTPRYLIKTRGQQVTLSCSPISGHRSVSWYQQTPGQGLQFLFEYFSETQRNKGNFPGRFSGRQFSNSRSEMNVSTLELGDSALYLCASSARGADTQYFGPGTRLTVL.

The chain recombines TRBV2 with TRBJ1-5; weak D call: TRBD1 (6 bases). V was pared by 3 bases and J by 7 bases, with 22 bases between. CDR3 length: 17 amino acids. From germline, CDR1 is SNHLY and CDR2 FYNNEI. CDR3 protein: CASSDILRTEGVQPQHF. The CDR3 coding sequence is TGTGCCAGCAGTGATATATTGAGGACAGAAGGGGTACAGCCCCAGCATTTT.

The CDR3 DNA is TGTGCCATCAGTGAGCGCGGGACAGGGATAGGGACTGAAGCTTTCTTT. Amino acids: CAISERGTGIGTEAFF. The rearrangement uses TRBV10-3 and TRBJ1-1; TRBD1 aligns across 9 bases. CDR1 is ENHRY, CDR2 SYGVKD, per germline. The CDR3 sequence is 16 residues long. Losses at the gene ends were 2 bases for V and 5 bases for J; bases not matched to a gene: 9.

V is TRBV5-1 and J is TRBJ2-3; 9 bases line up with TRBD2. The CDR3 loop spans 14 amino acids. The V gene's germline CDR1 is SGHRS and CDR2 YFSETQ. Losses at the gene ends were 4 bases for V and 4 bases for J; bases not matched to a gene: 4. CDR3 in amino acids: CASSKGLASDTQYF. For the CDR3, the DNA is TGCGCCAGCAGCAAGGGACTAGCCTCAGATACGCAGTATTTT.

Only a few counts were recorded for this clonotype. The CDR3 DNA reads TGCGCCAGCAGCCAAGTGGGGGACTGGAGCACAGATACGCAGTATTTT. It specifies CASSQVGDWSTDTQYF. The chain employs TRBV4-3 and TRBJ2-3, with D possibly TRBD2 on 6 matching bases. CDR1 and CDR2 (germline): LGHNA, YSLEER. This CDR3 comprises 16 residues. V lost 1 base to trimming and J lost 0 bases, with 11 bases between them.

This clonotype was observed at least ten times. CDR3: CASRLGSAGGREQYF. CDR3 in DNA: TGTGCCAGCAGACTAGGGTCGGCAGGGGGGCGAGAGCAGTACTTC. The V call is TRBV12-3 or TRBV12-4, the J call TRBJ2-7, with TRBD1 as a possible D gene (7 bases). CDR3 length equals 15 residues. V was shortened by 6 bases and J by 7 bases, with 22 bases between the two germline ends.

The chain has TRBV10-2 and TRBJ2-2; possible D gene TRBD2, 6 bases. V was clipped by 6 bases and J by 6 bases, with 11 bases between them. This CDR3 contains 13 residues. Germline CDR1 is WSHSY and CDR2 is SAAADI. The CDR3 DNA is TGCGCCAGCAGGGGGGGAGTGGCCGGGGAGCTGTTTTTT. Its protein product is CASRGGVAGELFF.

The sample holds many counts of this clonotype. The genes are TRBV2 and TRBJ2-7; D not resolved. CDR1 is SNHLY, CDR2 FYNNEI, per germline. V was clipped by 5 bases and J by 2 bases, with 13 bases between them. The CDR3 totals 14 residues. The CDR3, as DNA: TGTGCCAGCAGTCCACCCCTAACTCCCTACGAGCAGTACTTC. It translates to CASSPPLTPYEQYF.

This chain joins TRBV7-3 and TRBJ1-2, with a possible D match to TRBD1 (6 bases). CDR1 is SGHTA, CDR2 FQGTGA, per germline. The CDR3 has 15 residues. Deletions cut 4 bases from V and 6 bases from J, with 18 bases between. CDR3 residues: CASSSKTGFENGYTF. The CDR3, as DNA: TGTGCCAGCAGCTCAAAAACAGGGTTTGAGAATGGCTACACCTTC.